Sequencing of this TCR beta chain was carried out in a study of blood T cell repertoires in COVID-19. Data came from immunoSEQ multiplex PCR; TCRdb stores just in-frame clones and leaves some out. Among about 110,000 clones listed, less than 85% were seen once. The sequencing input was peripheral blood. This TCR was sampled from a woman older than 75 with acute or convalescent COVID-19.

Here the CDR3 DNA reads TGTGCCAGCAGCCAAGAAGCGGGGGGATTCACAGATACGCAGTATTTT. It encodes CASSQEAGGFTDTQYF. This sequence joins TRBV3-1 (or the pseudogene TRBV3-2) and TRBJ2-3; 9 bases line up with TRBD2. CDR3 length: 16 residues. V lost 0 bases and J lost 2; bases outside the gene matches: 3. From germline, CDR1 is LGHDT and CDR2 YNNKEL (reference sequence).